These T cell receptor beta chains were read from a single sample in a study of beta chain features in type 1 diabetes. Profiling relied on immunoSEQ multiplex PCR, and the TCRdb table lists in-frame clones only, not all of them. The sample lists some 150,000 clones, about 9.2% occurring once. Sequencing was done on a sample of central memory CD4+ T cells from blood. These receptors were taken from a young man in good health. CDR3s include the opening cysteine and the closing phenylalanine or tryptophan. Fields, in order: J gene, V gene, D gene, clone size, CDR3 protein, CDR3 DNA. D genes are given only for firm matches. Expanded clones are given a class, and other clones once, few, many or no size at all.

>TRBJ1-5|TRBV4-1|-|-
CASSPRGLNQPQHF
TGCGCCAGCAGCCCCCGGGGTTTGAATCAGCCCCAGCATTTT
>TRBJ1-2|TRBV10-2|-|-
CASSESGGGYGYTF
TGCGCCAGCAGTGAGTCGGGGGGTGGCTATGGCTACACCTTC
>TRBJ1-2|TRBV7-9|TRBD1|-
CASSNTGASYGYTF
TGTGCCAGCAGTAATACAGGGGCCTCCTATGGCTACACCTTC
>TRBJ2-5|TRBV7-2|TRBD1|-
CASSLDRVQETQYF
TGTGCCAGCAGTTTGGACAGGGTCCAAGAGACCCAGTACTTC
>TRBJ2-5|TRBV4-2|TRBD2|few
CASSQGAAGGPAETQYF
TGTGCCAGCAGCCAAGGGGCAGCGGGGGGGCCGGCAGAGACCCAGTACTTC
>TRBJ2-5|TRBV19|TRBD2|few
CASSKGLAGVAETQYF
TGTGCCAGTAGTAAGGGACTAGCGGGGGTTGCAGAGACCCAGTACTTC
>TRBJ2-7|TRBV29-1|TRBD1|few
CSVEGTGRHEQYF
TGCAGCGTTGAAGGGACAGGGAGACACGAGCAGTACTTC
>TRBJ2-5|TRBV5-1|TRBD1|-
CASSWGTGEETQYF
TGCGCCAGCAGCTGGGGGACAGGGGAAGAGACCCAGTACTTC
>TRBJ1-5|TRBV10-3|-|many
CAISEGGHQPQHF
TGTGCCATCAGTGAAGGCGGTCATCAGCCCCAGCATTTT
>TRBJ1-1|TRBV6-6|TRBD1|-
CASSYRGENTEAFF
TGTGCCAGCAGCTACAGGGGTGAGAACACTGAAGCTTTCTTT
>TRBJ2-7|TRBV29-1|TRBD1|few
CSVEASGTGGLEQYF
TGCAGCGTTGAAGCCTCCGGGACAGGGGGGCTCGAGCAGTACTTC